The entry below describes one T cell receptor beta chain. Its antigen target is currently unknown. It has no much larger one-base neighbor in the sample; base qualities were not kept. Receptor amplification or capture employed 5' RACE. Instrument used: Illumina HiSeq 2500. A second PCR of about 6 to 11 cycles was run with a J-beta primer mix and a sample-barcoded 5' primer. Each TCR beta cDNA molecule received a unique molecular identifier from a template-switch 5' adaptor carrying 12 random nucleotides. Each sample yielded at least 2.5 million CDR3-containing paired-end reads. First-strand cDNA was synthesized from all RNA with the Mint cDNA synthesis kit, primed by a TRBC-specific oligonucleotide. Following uracil-DNA glycosylase treatment, all cDNA underwent a first 18-cycle PCR with the universal primers M1SS and BC2_uni_R. From the authors' description of their analysis: For normalization, 1 million high-quality reads, each with a distinct molecular identifier, were randomly selected from each sample. Reads with shared molecular identifiers were discarded instead of being binned into consensus sequences. MiTCR, set to a Q25 quality threshold and the strictest error-elimination algorithm, was used for CDR3 identification, clonotype clustering and error correction. A nonparametric unseen species model with Euler transformation was used to estimate a lower bound on total TCR beta diversity. TCRdb's own reprocessing of the public reads used fastp at Q25 and MiXCR and kept productive beta chains. Every CDR3 protein is listed once, alongside the most common genes and DNA of its rows. The V and J calls here are based on TCRdb, not the publication. Present in this sample are fewer than 900,000 distinct CDR3 sequences, 30% to 45% of which were seen just once. The top ten clones comprise roughly 13% of the sample.

This record comes from a study of blood T cells in healthy people across ages (dated by TCRdb to the mid-2010s). Context from the whole study: In model experiments, template switching captured roughly one uniquely barcoded TCR beta cDNA molecule for every two T cells. The donors were divided into four age groups: young (average approximately 17 years), middle-aged (approximately 39), aged (roughly 66) and long-lived (around 80). The study analyzed two additional independent replicas of 1 million unique cDNA reads from the same blood draw for two donors, one aged 18 to 30 and one aged 80 or older. To avoid experimental bias, donors of different ages were randomly spread across the sequencing lanes. To track age-related changes in TCR beta repertoire diversity, the study relied on deep sequencing normalized with unique cDNA molecular identifiers. The study at large found these results: Estimates of total diversity from one million sequenced T cells were regarded as lower bounds and underestimates. There was a strong correlation between observed TCR beta diversity and the percentage of naive T cells measured by flow cytometry. Observed TCR beta diversity per million T cells fell roughly linearly with age, and a significant reduction was already apparent by age roughly 40. Compared with the aged group, the long-lived group had more naive CD4+ T cells, fewer expanded clones and increased TCR diversity, a pattern suggesting age selection. Bulk unsorted PBMC profiling prevented conclusive comparison of naive and antigen-experienced compartments. Because the CMV infection status of the donors was unknown, age-related changes in expanded clonotypes may potentially have been confounded.

The CDR3 holds 15 amino acids from the cysteine to the phenylalanine. The CDR3 DNA has 45 bases and is translated from base 1. CDR1 MNHEY and CDR2 SVGAGI were looked up in the germline V gene. Deletion took 6 bases off V and 3 bases off J, with a span of 15 bases between the germline ends. Donors were 39 systemically healthy Caucasian individuals from Russia aged roughly 6 to 90 years. Around 9.7 milliliters of peripheral blood were collected from each donor into EDTA-treated Vacutainer tubes. Ficoll-Paque density-gradient centrifugation was used to isolate PBMCs, with at least 6.5 million per sample. Total RNA was extracted from PBMCs with Trizol reagent, with at least 5 micrograms obtained per sample. For every donor, an aliquot of PBMCs went through flow cytometry to measure the percentages of naive CD45RAhigh/CD27high T cells.

The sequenced material came from blood. The TCR comes from a young man in good health. The rearranged segments are TRBV6-5 and TRBJ2-1, with the identity of the D gene unclear. Here the CDR3 is given as CASRLTHSYYNEQFF. The DNA sequence is as follows: TGTGCCAGCAGATTGACTCATTCCTACTACAATGAGCAGTTCTTC.